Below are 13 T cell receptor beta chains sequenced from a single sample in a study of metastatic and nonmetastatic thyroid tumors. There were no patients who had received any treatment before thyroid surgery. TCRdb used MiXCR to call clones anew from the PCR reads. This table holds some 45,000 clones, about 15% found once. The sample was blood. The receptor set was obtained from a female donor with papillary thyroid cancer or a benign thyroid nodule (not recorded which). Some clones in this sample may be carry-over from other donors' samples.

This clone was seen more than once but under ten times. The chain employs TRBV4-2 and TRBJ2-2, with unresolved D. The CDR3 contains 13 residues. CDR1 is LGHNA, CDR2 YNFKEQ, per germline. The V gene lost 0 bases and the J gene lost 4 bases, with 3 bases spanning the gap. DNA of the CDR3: TGTGCCAGCAGCCAAGAAACCACCGGGGAGCTGTTTTTT. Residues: CASSQETTGELFF.

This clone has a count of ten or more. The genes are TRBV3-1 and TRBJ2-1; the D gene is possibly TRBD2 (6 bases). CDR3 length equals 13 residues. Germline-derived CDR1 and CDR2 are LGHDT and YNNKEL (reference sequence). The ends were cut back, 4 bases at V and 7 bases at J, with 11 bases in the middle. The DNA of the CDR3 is TGTGCCAGCAGCCCCCGACTAGGGAATGAGCAGTTCTTC. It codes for CASSPRLGNEQFF.

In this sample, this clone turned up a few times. As DNA, the CDR3 is TGCGCCAGCAGCTTGGTAGGCGGGACGGCCTACAATGAGCAGTTCTTC. Its translation is CASSLVGGTAYNEQFF. The J gene is TRBJ2-1, the V gene TRBV5-1; TRBD2 is a possible D gene (6 bases). The CDR3 totals 16 residues. The germline V gene has CDR1 SGHRS and CDR2 YFSETQ. V was trimmed by 0 bases and J by 2 bases, leaving 12 bases between them.

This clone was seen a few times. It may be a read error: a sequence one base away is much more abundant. CDR3 sequence reads: CASIFLDQAGETQYF. The CDR3 region has the DNA TGTGCCAGCATCTTCCTGGACCAGGCCGGTGAGACCCAGTACTTC. This chain joins TRBV7-6 and TRBJ2-5; D is uncertain. V was trimmed by 7 bases and J by 5 bases, leaving 20 bases between them. The CDR3 length is 15 residues. Germline lookup yields CDR1 SGHVS and CDR2 FNYEAQ.

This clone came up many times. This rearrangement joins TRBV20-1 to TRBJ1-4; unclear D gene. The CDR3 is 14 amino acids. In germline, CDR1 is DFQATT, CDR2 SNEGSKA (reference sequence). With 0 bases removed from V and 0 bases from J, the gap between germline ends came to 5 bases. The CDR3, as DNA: TGCAGTGCTAGAGACGCTGCAACTAATGAAAAACTGTTTTTT. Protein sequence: CSARDAATNEKLFF.

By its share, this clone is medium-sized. CDR3 nucleotides: TGTGCCAGCAACCGACAGGGCCATAATTCACCCCTCCACTTT. Its translation is CASNRQGHNSPLHF. The rearrangement uses TRBV6-1 and TRBJ1-6; 7 bases line up with TRBD1. The trim removed 7 bases at V and 5 bases at J, leaving 5 bases unmatched. Germline-derived CDR1 and CDR2 are MNHNS and SASEGT. The CDR3 is made up of 14 amino acids.

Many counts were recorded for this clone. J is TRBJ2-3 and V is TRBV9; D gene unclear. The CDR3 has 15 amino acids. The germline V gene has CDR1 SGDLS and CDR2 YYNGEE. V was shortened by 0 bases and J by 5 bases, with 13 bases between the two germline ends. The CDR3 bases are TGTGCCAGCAGCGTAGATCACTCATCTGGAGATACGCAGTATTTT. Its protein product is CASSVDHSSGDTQYF.

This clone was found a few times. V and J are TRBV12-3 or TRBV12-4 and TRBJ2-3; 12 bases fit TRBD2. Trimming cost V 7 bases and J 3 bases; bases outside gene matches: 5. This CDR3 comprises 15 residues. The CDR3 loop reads CASTQTSGGTDTQYF. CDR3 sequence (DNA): TGTGCCAGCACCCAGACTAGCGGGGGTACAGATACGCAGTATTTT.

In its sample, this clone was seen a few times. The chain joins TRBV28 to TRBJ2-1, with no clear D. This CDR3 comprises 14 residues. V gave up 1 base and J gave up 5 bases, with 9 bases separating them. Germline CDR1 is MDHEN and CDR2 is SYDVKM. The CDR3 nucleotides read TGTGCCAGCAGTTTATTGGTTAGTGACAATGAGCAGTTCTTC. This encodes CASSLLVSDNEQFF.

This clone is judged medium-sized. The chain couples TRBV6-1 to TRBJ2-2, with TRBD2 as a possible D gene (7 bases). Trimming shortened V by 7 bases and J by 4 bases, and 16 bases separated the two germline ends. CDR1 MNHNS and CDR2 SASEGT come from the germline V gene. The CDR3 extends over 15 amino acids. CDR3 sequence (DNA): TGTGCCAGCAAGAATCCAGGGGAGGGCACCGGGGAGCTGTTTTTT. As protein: CASKNPGEGTGELFF.

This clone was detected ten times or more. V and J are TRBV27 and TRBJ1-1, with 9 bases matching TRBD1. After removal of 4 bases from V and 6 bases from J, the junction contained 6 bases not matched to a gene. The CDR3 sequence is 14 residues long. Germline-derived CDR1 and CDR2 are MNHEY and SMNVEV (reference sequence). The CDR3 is CASSWDRDGPEAFF. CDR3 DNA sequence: TGTGCCAGCAGTTGGGACAGGGATGGTCCTGAAGCTTTCTTT.

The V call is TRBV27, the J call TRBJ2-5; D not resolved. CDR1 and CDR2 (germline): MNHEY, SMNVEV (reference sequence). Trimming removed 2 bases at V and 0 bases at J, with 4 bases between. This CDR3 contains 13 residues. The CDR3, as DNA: TGTGCCAGCAGTTTAGGGGACCAAGAGACCCAGTACTTC. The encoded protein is CASSLGDQETQYF.

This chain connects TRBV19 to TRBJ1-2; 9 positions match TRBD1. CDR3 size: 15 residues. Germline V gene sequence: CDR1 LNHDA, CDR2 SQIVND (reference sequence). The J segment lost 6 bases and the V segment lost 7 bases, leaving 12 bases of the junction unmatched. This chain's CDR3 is CASKPGGTGYDGYTF. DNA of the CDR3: TGTGCCAGTAAACCTGGGGGGACAGGGTATGATGGCTACACCTTC.